Sequencing of this TCR beta chain was carried out in a study of early T cells in non-severe SARS-CoV-2 infection (dated by TCRdb to the early 2020s). For the wider study: Because TCR sequencing was done on bulk RNA from unsorted whole blood, the alpha and beta chains could not be paired.

Comment on this clonotype: Its antigen has not been determined. There are no base qualities to consult, and no much larger clone falls within one base.

The full study reports these points: Matching against VDJdb was skewed toward anti-spike CD8 responses, likely underestimated virus-specific expansions, and missed private and CD4 specificities.

Set within a cohort of healthcare workers in London, UK, this nested case-control study involved weekly PCR testing of nasopharyngeal swabs along with blood sampling. Healthcare workers were recruited between 23 and 31 March 2020, during the week of the UK lockdown, and were followed weekly for up to roughly 15 weeks. The library relied on 5' RACE. TCRdb lists the instrument as NextSeq 500. The TCR library protocol attached unique molecular identifiers to individual cDNA molecules to correct for sequencing error and PCR bias. Both TCR alpha and beta chains were sequenced, and tight co-correlation was observed between alpha and beta sequence abundances in each sample. On the study's bioinformatics: V gene, J gene and CDR3 annotation of TCR sequences was performed with Decombinator V4. Expanded TCRs were defined as changing significantly between any two time points under a Poisson model with p below 0.0001. Abundances of TCRs were expressed as counts per million after normalisation to the total number of TCRs sequenced in each sample. MAIT TCRs were defined by TRAV1-2 paired with TRAJ12, TRAJ20 or TRAJ33, and iNKT TCRs by TRAV10 paired with TRAJ18. VDJdb, accessed 1 November 2021, was searched for CMV, EBV and SARS-CoV-2 annotated TCRs, excluding TCRs annotated for multiple antigens. TCRdb took the public reads, trimmed them with fastp at Q25, ran MiXCR for clone calling and kept in-frame beta chains. Identical CDR3 protein sequences are pooled into one entry, listed with their most common genes and DNA. The V and J calls were determined by TCRdb, not by the authors. The sample table lists tens of thousands of distinct CDR3 sequences, roughly an eighth of them with a count of one. In total, the top ten clones hold about 8.3% of the sample.

From V the trimming removes 1 base and from J it removes 6 bases, while the gene matches leave 14 bases of the junction unaccounted for. In the germline V gene, CDR1 corresponds to SGHVS and CDR2 to FNYEAQ. Including the terminal cysteine and phenylalanine, the CDR3 comprises 18 residues. The sequence is cut down to CDR3 DNA, 54 bases in frame from base 1. The source is an adult who was a healthcare worker with PCR-confirmed SARS-CoV-2 infection or an uninfected control (not recorded which). The source material was whole blood. This chain is built from TRBV7-6 and TRBJ2-2; 7 bases in between match TRBD2. Here is the DNA: TGTGCCAGCAGCTTAGTTAACCCGACGGGAGGTTTTGCCGGGGAGCTGTTTTTT. It codes for CASSLVNPTGGFAGELFF.